Below are 25 T cell receptor beta chains sequenced from a single sample in a study of T cells in narcolepsy. TCRdb's copy holds only in-frame clones and misses some; the assay was immunoSEQ multiplex PCR. The table has approximately 22,000 clones, approximately 62% seen once; the top ten hold more than 10%. Sample: memory (CD45RA-) CD4+ T cells from blood. Receptors were obtained from a human donor in good health.

The V and J genes are TRBV29-1 and TRBJ2-7; 7 bases align to TRBD2. J was trimmed by 6 bases and V by 5 bases; bases with no gene match: 16. The CDR3 extends over 15 amino acids. Germline CDR1 reads SQVTM; CDR2 reads ANQGSEA. CDR3 nucleotides: TGCAGCGTTATCCCTTACACTAGCGCGGTTTCCGAGCAGTACTTC. It encodes CSVIPYTSAVSEQYF.

This clone was detected only once. This rearrangement joins TRBV6-5 to TRBJ1-6; unclear D gene. This CDR3 region has 16 residues. The V gene lost 1 base and the J gene lost 8 bases, with 15 bases spanning the gap. Germline CDR1 and CDR2: MNHEY and SVGAGI. Written as DNA, the CDR3 is TGTGCCAGCAGTTACTTACCAAGTCGAAAGGATTCACCCCTCCACTTT. Its protein product is CASSYLPSRKDSPLHF.

The chain recombines TRBV2 with TRBJ2-1; D is perhaps TRBD2 (6 bases). CDR3 length equals 13 residues. CDR1 and CDR2 (germline): SNHLY, FYNNEI. Between the trimmed V and J ends, which lost 4 bases and 3 bases, there was a span of 7 bases. CDR3 sequence: CASSGTIYNEQFF. In DNA, the CDR3 is TGTGCCAGCAGTGGGACTATCTACAATGAGCAGTTCTTC. The whole variable domain, remainder taken from reference TRBV2 and TRBJ2-1, is EPEVTQTPSHQVTQMGQEVILRCVPISNHLYFYWYRQILGQKVEFLVSFYNNEISEKSEIFDDQFSVERPDGSNFTLKIRSTKLEDSAMYFCASSGTIYNEQFFGPGTRLTVL.

This clone was seen a few times. The chain joins TRBV25-1 to TRBJ2-3; D is perhaps TRBD2 (6 bases). Germline lookup yields CDR1 MGHDK and CDR2 SYGVNS. Trimming left V 6 bases short and J 4 bases short, with 14 bases between. The CDR3 extends over 14 amino acids. CDR3 coding DNA: TGTGCCAGCAGCGTAGGCGGGGTGTCAGATACGCAGTATTTT. Encoded protein: CASSVGGVSDTQYF.

In its sample, this clone was seen a few times. The J gene is TRBJ2-4, the V gene TRBV14; 7 bases line up with TRBD2. This CDR3 comprises 15 residues. Germline values: CDR1 SGHDN, CDR2 FVKESK. V lost 0 bases to trimming and J lost 9 bases; unmatched junction nucleotides: 8. CDR3 amino acids: CASSQDPGGWAIQYF. The CDR3 DNA reads as TGTGCCAGCAGCCAAGATCCGGGGGGTTGGGCCATTCAGTACTTC.

The chain carries TRBV5-7 and TRBJ2-3; D may be TRBD2 (5 bases). TRBV5-7 is known as an ORF, though its function is uncertain. The CDR3 covers 19 residues. Trimming cost V 1 base and J 0 bases, with 21 bases left between them. The chain's CDR3 is CASSLYGVGGDFSTDTQYF. As DNA, the CDR3 is TGTGCCAGCAGCTTGTATGGTGTTGGAGGAGATTTTAGCACAGATACGCAGTATTTT.

This sequence joins TRBV7-2 and TRBJ2-3, with D unclear. CDR3 length: 14 amino acids. The germline gives CDR1 SGHTA, CDR2 FQGNSA. The germline V and J ends were trimmed by 5 bases and 4 bases, with 13 bases remaining between them. CDR3 bases: TGTGCCAGCAGCGTGGACCCCCTAGCAGATACGCAGTATTTT. It encodes CASSVDPLADTQYF.

This clone has a single count. The same CDR3 arises from other DNA sequences in this sample as well. The chain recombines TRBV11-2 with TRBJ2-3, with 7 bases matching TRBD1. Unmatched junction bases numbered 4, after V lost 1 base and J lost 0 bases. This CDR3 has 16 amino acids. Germline CDR1 reads SGHAT; CDR2 reads FQNNGV. The CDR3 spells CASSLGNRGSTDTQYF. The CDR3 nucleotides are TGTGCCAGCAGCTTAGGCAACAGGGGAAGCACAGATACGCAGTATTTT.

V gene TRBV7-3 combines with J gene TRBJ2-1; 8 nucleotides line up with TRBD1. The germline V gene encodes CDR1 SGHTA and CDR2 FQGTGA. Trimming took 5 bases from V and 8 from J; bases not matched to a gene: 14. CDR3 length: 16 residues. CDR3 protein: CASSPRSTGVIDEQFF. The CDR3 region has the DNA TGTGCCAGCAGCCCCCGTTCGACAGGGGTAATAGATGAGCAGTTCTTC.

CDR3 in DNA: TGTGCCAGCAGTTTATTAGCGGGACACAATGAGCAGTTCTTC. Translating it yields CASSLLAGHNEQFF. The chain combines TRBV28 with TRBJ2-1; 8 nucleotides agree with TRBD2. CDR3 length equals 14 residues. The V gene end was trimmed by 1 base and the J gene end by 5 bases; junction bases not matched to a gene: 1. The V gene's germline CDR1 is MDHEN and CDR2 SYDVKM.

The gene calls are TRBV2 and TRBJ2-7; TRBD1 might be the D (5 bases). The CDR3 runs to 13 residues. Per germline, CDR1 SNHLY and CDR2 FYNNEI. The V end lost 6 bases, the J end lost 1 base, and 10 bases lay between the germline ends. The CDR3 spells CASRVDSSYEQYF. The CDR3 nucleotides read TGTGCCAGCAGGGTTGACAGTTCCTACGAGCAGTACTTC.

The chain is built from TRBV19 and TRBJ2-7; TRBD2 is a possible D gene (5 bases). CDR3 length: 14 amino acids. Germline V gene lookup returns CDR1 LNHDA and CDR2 SQIVND (reference sequence). V was shortened by 3 bases and J by 6 bases, with 15 bases between the two germline ends. This CDR3 is CASSIEGRTGEQYF. In DNA, the CDR3 is TGTGCCAGTAGTATTGAGGGTCGGACGGGCGAGCAGTACTTC.

This chain uses TRBV11-2 with TRBJ2-4; 10 bases align to TRBD2. V was clipped by 4 bases and J by 0 bases; unmatched bases: 6. The CDR3 length is 17 residues. The germline gives CDR1 SGHAT, CDR2 FQNNGV. In DNA form, the CDR3 reads TGTGCCAGCAGCTCCTTTAGCGGGGGGCCAGCCAAAAACATTCAGTACTTC. Translating it yields CASSSFSGGPAKNIQYF.

In regard to this clone: A far larger clone is one nucleotide away, so this likely arose from a read error. The rearrangement links TRBV27 to TRBJ2-2; unclear D gene. The CDR3 is 13 residues long. Germline V gene lookup returns CDR1 MNHEY and CDR2 SMNVEV (reference sequence). CDR3 sequence reads: CARSRANTGELFF. CDR3 bases: TGTGCCCGCAGTCGCGCGAACACCGGGGAGCTGTTTTTT.

This clone was found a few times. The J gene is TRBJ2-2, the V gene TRBV9; 7 nucleotides line up with TRBD1. J gave up 6 bases and V 0 bases, and 5 bases lay outside the gene matches. This CDR3 has 15 residues. Germline-derived CDR1 and CDR2 are SGDLS and YYNGEE. The CDR3 loop reads CASSVVGGPAGELFF. In DNA form, the CDR3 reads TGTGCCAGCAGCGTAGTAGGGGGCCCGGCCGGGGAGCTGTTTTTT.

The genes are TRBV6-1 and TRBJ2-7; D not resolved. From germline, CDR1 is MNHNS and CDR2 SASEGT. V dropped 4 bases and J dropped 1 base, with 11 bases sitting between them. The CDR3 contains 14 residues. The CDR3 DNA sequence: TGTGCCAGCAGTGTTCAGCGAAGATCCTACGAGCAGTACTTC. Translating it yields CASSVQRRSYEQYF.

V gene TRBV4-1 combines with J gene TRBJ1-6; D gene uncertain. V lost 0 bases, J lost 12 bases, and 12 bases lay in between. Germline V gene lookup returns CDR1 MGHRA and CDR2 YSYEKL. The CDR3 covers 14 residues. The CDR3 sequence: CASSQDPSLGPLHF. DNA of the CDR3: TGCGCCAGCAGCCAAGACCCTTCCCTAGGACCCCTCCACTTT.

The rearrangement joins TRBV15 to TRBJ1-4; perhaps TRBD1 as D (5 bases). Per germline, CDR1 LNHNV and CDR2 YYDKDF (reference sequence). This CDR3 is 21 amino acids long. V shed 0 bases and J shed 0 bases, with 23 bases lying between them. CDR3 coding DNA: TGTGCCACCAGCAGAGAACCTGCGAAGAGACAGCAGCCCGCAACTAATGAAAAACTGTTTTTT. Protein: CATSREPAKRQQPATNEKLFF.

The rearrangement joins TRBV6-6 to TRBJ2-1; TRBD2 matches 7 bases. Looked up from germline, CDR1 is MNHNY and CDR2 is SVGAGI (reference sequence). This CDR3 spans 12 amino acids. V shed 6 bases and J 15 bases; nucleotides not matched to a gene: 11. CDR3 in DNA: TGTGCCAGCAGCCGAAGTGGCCCGGGAGGGTTCTTC. Translation: CASSRSGPGGFF.

The genes are TRBV4-1 and TRBJ2-2, with D maybe TRBD1 (6 bases). The germline gives CDR1 MGHRA, CDR2 YSYEKL. CDR3 length equals 14 residues. Between the trimmed V and J ends, which lost 2 bases and 4 bases, there was a span of 8 bases. The DNA of the CDR3 is TGCGCCAGCAGCCAAATAGGGGGCACCGGGGAGCTGTTTTTT. Its protein is CASSQIGGTGELFF.

This clone was counted between two and nine times. V is TRBV6-1 and J is TRBJ1-5; the D is unclear. CDR3 length: 12 amino acids. Germline assignment: CDR1 MNHNS and CDR2 SASEGT. Deletions cut 1 base from V and 9 bases from J, with 7 bases between. CDR3 sequence: CASSEGFRPQHF. CDR3 DNA sequence: TGTGCCAGCAGTGAAGGGTTTCGGCCCCAGCATTTT.

The chain recombines TRBV5-1 with TRBJ2-5, with D uncertain. The CDR3 sequence is 15 residues long. The ends were cut back, 4 bases at V and 1 base at J, with 14 bases in the middle. Germline CDR1 SGHRS, CDR2 YFSETQ. The CDR3 reads CASSGRVSFQETQYF. CDR3 coding DNA: TGCGCCAGCAGCGGAAGGGTGTCTTTCCAAGAGACCCAGTACTTC.

The J gene is TRBJ2-3, the V gene TRBV15; tentatively, D is TRBD1 (6 bases). The germline gives CDR1 LNHNV, CDR2 YYDKDF (reference sequence). V was pared by 3 bases and J by 7 bases, with 8 bases between. CDR3 length: 12 amino acids. The CDR3 here is CATSSTGYTQYF. The CDR3 region has the DNA TGTGCCACCAGCAGCACAGGGTATACGCAGTATTTT.

This clone turned up a few times. The J gene is TRBJ1-6, the V gene TRBV28; D call uncertain. The CDR3 totals 14 residues. Deletions cut 8 bases from V and 7 bases from J, with 15 bases between. Germline V gene sequence: CDR1 MDHEN, CDR2 SYDVKM. CDR3 protein: CASHRPEGNSPLHF. Written as DNA, the CDR3 is TGTGCCAGCCACCGGCCAGAAGGAAATTCACCCCTCCACTTT.

The DNA for the CDR3 is TGTGCCAGCAGACAATGGGTCGCAGATACGCAGTATTTT. Its translation: CASRQWVADTQYF. J is TRBJ2-3 and V is TRBV27, with no clear D. The CDR3 runs 13 residues. Deletions cut 6 bases from V and 4 bases from J, with 11 bases between. CDR1 and CDR2 (germline): MNHEY, SMNVEV (reference sequence).